Included here is one T cell receptor beta chain sequence, with context. The antigen is not known. Assay: immunoSEQ multiplex PCR; the TCRdb copy retains only in-frame clones and omits some. Altogether more than 80,000 clones are present, 70% to 90% being singletons, with the ten largest covering over 3%. CDR3 length: 14 amino acids. Trimming stripped 10 bases from V and 1 base from J, with 15 bases between. CDR1 and CDR2 (germline): SGHTA, FQGNSA. The record originates from a study of identifying expanded T cells in peripheral blood. Study-level points and caveats: Over approximately two and four weeks, about 15 and 19 clones changed, versus 1.2 between replicates. Across healthy donors, higher total template counts meant significantly greater roughly two-week count variance.

No infections or other immune events were documented during collection. This clonotype was sampled from a person aged 18 to 75 in good health. The chain combines TRBV7-2 with TRBJ2-3; possible D gene TRBD1, 5 bases. The specimen was blood. This CDR3 reads CAIGTGVRTDTQYF. CDR3 sequence (DNA): TGTGCCATCGGTACAGGAGTTCGCACAGATACGCAGTATTTT.